This note documents a single T cell receptor beta chain sequence. Its target is not known. Trimming left V 4 bases short and J 0 bases short, with 10 bases between. This CDR3 has 16 amino acids. CDR1 is SNHLY and CDR2 is FYNNEI in the germline V gene. These data come from a study of cytomegalovirus exposure and HLA in healthy donors. Researchers ran the PCR with 60 Vbeta and 13 Jbeta primers. Study processing details: Around 11 million of 75 million to 85 million unique TCR beta chains were shared, per a later count. Using immunoSEQ multiplex PCR, the repertoire was profiled, and TCRdb retains in-frame clones only, with some absent. V, J and clone size are those of that table, while D and trimming were read from the DNA. The sample yields roughly 190,000 clones, approximately 80% seen once. Study conclusions and caveats: Analysis was performed later, and it showed HLA-associated TCR beta chains to be more clonally expanded than equally common others.

This rearrangement joins TRBV2 to TRBJ2-6; the D gene is possibly TRBD1 (6 bases). The specimen sequenced was PBMCs. The source of this sequence is a woman aged 50 to 60 in good health and CMV-seropositive. The DNA for the CDR3 is TGTGCCAGCAGTGTACAGGGCCGCTCTGGGGCCAACGTCCTGACTTTC. Protein product: CASSVQGRSGANVLTF.